This TCR beta chain was identified during a study of shared clonotypes between healthy human individuals. Findings and caveats of the study: Sorted-subset samples were not fully sequenced, rarefaction indicated. What naive subsets generally showed was a larger estimated richness than memory subsets showed.

Concerning this clone itself: Its antigen is still unknown.

Authors' analysis steps: Filtering differed, since immunoSEQ gave only junction sequences and no quality scores. Clones were sequenced by immunoSEQ multiplex PCR, and TCRdb holds only the in-frame ones, with some missing. That table furnishes V, J and clone size, whereas the DNA furnished D and trimming. Of roughly 1,000,000 clones detected, roughly 74% appear once; the ten largest clones hold 0.5% to 0.65%. After removal of 0 bases from V and 3 bases from J, the junction contained 7 bases not matched to a gene. This CDR3 is 17 amino acids long. The germline V gene encodes CDR1 MGHRA and CDR2 YSYEKL.

Sequencing input: memory CD4+ T cells from PBMCs. Subset: CD45RA-negative fraction. This sequence originates from a young man in good health. Some clones in this sample may be carry-over from other donors' samples. The V and J genes are TRBV4-1 and TRBJ2-7; 11 nucleotides align to TRBD2. CDR3 sequence (DNA): TGCGCCAGCAGCCAAGATCATAGGCTAGCGGGAGGCTACGAGCAGTACTTC. Encoded protein: CASSQDHRLAGGYEQYF.